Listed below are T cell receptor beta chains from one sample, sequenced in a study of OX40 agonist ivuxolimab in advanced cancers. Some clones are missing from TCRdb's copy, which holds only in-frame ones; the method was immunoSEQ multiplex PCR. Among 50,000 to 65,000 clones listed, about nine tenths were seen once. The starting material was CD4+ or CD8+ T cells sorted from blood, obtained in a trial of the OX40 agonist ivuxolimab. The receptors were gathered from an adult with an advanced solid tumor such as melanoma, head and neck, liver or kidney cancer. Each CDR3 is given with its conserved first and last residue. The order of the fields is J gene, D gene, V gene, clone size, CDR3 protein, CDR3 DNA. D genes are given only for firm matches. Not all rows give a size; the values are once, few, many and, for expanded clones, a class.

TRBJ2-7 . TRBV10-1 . CASSTGTVGGEQYF TGCGCCAGCAGTACCGGGACCGTAGGTGGAGAGCAGTACTTC
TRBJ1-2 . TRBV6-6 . CASSGGRGAAYGYTF TGTGCCAGCAGTGGGGGTAGGGGGGCGGCCTATGGCTACACCTTC
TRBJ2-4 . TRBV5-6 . CASSLGTSENIQYF TGTGCCAGCAGCTTGGGTACAAGCGAAAACATTCAGTACTTC
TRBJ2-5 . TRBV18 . CASSLSSPPQETQYF TGTGCCAGCTCACTATCCAGCCCCCCACAAGAGACCCAGTACTTC
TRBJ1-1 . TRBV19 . CASNNLGRGSTEAFF TGTGCCAGTAATAATCTTGGACGCGGAAGCACTGAAGCTTTCTTT
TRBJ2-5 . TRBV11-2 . CASSLDRVETQYF TGTGCCAGCAGCTTAGATCGGGTGGAGACCCAGTACTTC
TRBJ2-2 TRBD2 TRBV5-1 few CASSPWGGTGELFF TGCGCCAGCAGCCCATGGGGGGGAACCGGGGAGCTGTTTTTT
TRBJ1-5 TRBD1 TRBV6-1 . CASSESGQGINQPQHF TGTGCCAGCAGTGAGTCGGGACAGGGTATTAATCAGCCCCAGCATTTT
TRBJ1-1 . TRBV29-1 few CSIQGNTEAFF TGCAGCATACAGGGGAACACTGAAGCTTTCTTT
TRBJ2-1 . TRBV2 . CASGTEILNNEQFF TGTGCCAGCGGGACGGAGATACTAAACAATGAGCAGTTCTTC
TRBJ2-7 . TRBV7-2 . CASSYDSGGNYEQYF TGTGCCAGCAGCTACGACTCCGGAGGGAACTACGAGCAGTACTTC
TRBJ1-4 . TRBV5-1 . CASRPTGSNEKLFF TGCGCCAGCAGGCCGACCGGGAGTAATGAAAAACTGTTTTTT
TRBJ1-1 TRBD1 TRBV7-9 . CASSPTTGEMSWDTEAFF TGTGCCAGCAGCCCAACGACAGGGGAAATGAGTTGGGACACTGAAGCTTTCTTT
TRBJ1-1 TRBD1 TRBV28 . CASRFPQGAAAFF TGTGCCAGCAGGTTCCCTCAGGGGGCGGCAGCTTTCTTT
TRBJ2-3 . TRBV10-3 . CAISETEDTQYF TGTGCCATCAGTGAAACAGAAGATACGCAGTATTTT
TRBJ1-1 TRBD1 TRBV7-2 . CASSFGQETFF TGTGCCAGCAGCTTCGGACAGGAAACTTTCTTT
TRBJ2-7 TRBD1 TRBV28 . CASSIPTGGTYEQYF TGTGCCAGCAGTATCCCGACAGGGGGTACCTACGAGCAGTACTTC
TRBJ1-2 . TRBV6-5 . CASERVGREADGYTF TGTGCCAGCGAAAGAGTGGGCAGGGAGGCAGACGGCTACACCTTC
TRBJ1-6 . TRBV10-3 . CAISWQFNSPLHF TGTGCCATCAGCTGGCAGTTTAATTCACCCCTCCACTTT
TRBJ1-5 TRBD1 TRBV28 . CASTSPGQGNQPQHF TGTGCCAGCACCTCGCCGGGACAGGGGAATCAGCCCCAGCATTTT
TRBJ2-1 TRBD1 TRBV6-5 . CASRPGQGVVEFF TGTGCCAGCAGGCCGGGACAGGGGGTGGTCGAGTTCTTC
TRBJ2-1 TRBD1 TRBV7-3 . CASSPTGGNEQFF TGTGCCAGCAGCCCGACAGGGGGCAATGAGCAGTTCTTC
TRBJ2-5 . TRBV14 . CASSDEWVGSRLEDQETQYF TGTGCCAGCAGCGACGAATGGGTCGGTAGCCGGCTAGAGGACCAAGAGACCCAGTACTTC
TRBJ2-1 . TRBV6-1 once CASSESLGPYNEQFF TGTGCCAGCAGTGAGTCCTTAGGACCCTACAATGAGCAGTTCTTC
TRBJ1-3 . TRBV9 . CASSDDSSFNSGNTIYF TGTGCCAGCAGCGACGACAGTTCTTTCAACTCTGGAAACACCATATATTTT
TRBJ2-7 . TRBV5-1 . CASSLADSFYEQYF TGCGCCAGCAGCTTGGCCGACAGCTTCTACGAGCAGTACTTC
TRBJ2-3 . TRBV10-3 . CAISESIDTQYF TGTGCCATCAGTGAGTCGATTGATACGCAGTATTTT
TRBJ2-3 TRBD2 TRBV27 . CASSLPGLAPDTQYF TGTGCCAGCAGTTTGCCCGGACTAGCCCCAGATACGCAGTATTTT
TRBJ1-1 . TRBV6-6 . CASSPMGANTEAFF TGTGCCAGCAGTCCCATGGGGGCGAACACTGAAGCTTTCTTT
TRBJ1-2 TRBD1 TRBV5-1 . CASRFDRANYGYTF TGCGCCAGCAGGTTTGACAGGGCTAACTATGGCTACACCTTC
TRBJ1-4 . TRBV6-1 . CASSELSSTNEKLFF TGTGCCAGCAGTGAACTTAGTTCAACTAATGAAAAACTGTTTTTT
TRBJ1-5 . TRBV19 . CASSTMSASNQPQHF TGTGCCAGTAGTACTATGTCCGCTAGCAATCAGCCCCAGCATTTT
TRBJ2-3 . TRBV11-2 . CASSLDRATDTQYF TGTGCCAGCAGCTTAGATAGGGCCACAGATACGCAGTATTTT
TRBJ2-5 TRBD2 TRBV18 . CASSLSPERGHQETQYF TGTGCCAGCTCACTTTCTCCTGAGCGGGGGCACCAAGAGACCCAGTACTTC
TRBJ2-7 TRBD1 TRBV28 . CASSLGQGIHEQYF TGTGCCAGCAGTTTAGGACAGGGAATCCACGAGCAGTACTTC
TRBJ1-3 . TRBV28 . CASSLTERNTIYF TGTGCCAGCAGTTTGACCGAGCGAAACACCATATATTTT